The present T cell receptor (beta chain) was sequenced within a study of blood T cells in healthy people across ages. As for the study in general: The template switching approach captured approximately one barcoded beta molecule for every two T cells. Study-level results: Unsorted PBMCs blocked a conclusive comparison of naive and antigen-experienced cells.

Trimming cost V 5 bases and J 0 bases; bases outside gene matches: 1. The germline V gene encodes CDR1 ENHRY and CDR2 SYGVKD. The CDR3 covers 15 residues. Points on this clonotype: What it binds is unknown.

Through a sample-barcoded 5' primer and a J-beta primer mix, a second PCR was run for about 7 to 12 cycles. Each cDNA molecule carried a tag from a template-switch adaptor that contained 12 random nucleotides. TCRdb re-derived calls from the 5' RACE reads in MiXCR, one entry per CDR3 protein. The data show 1.5 million to 1.8 million distinct CDR3 sequences, 42% seen once. The TCR comes from a woman younger than 30 in good health. The chain employs TRBV10-3 and TRBJ2-3; 11 nucleotides agree with TRBD2. Sequences were obtained from blood. Written as DNA, the CDR3 is TGTGCCATCAGTACTAGCGGGGGAAGCACAGATACGCAGTATTTT. This translates into CAISTSGGSTDTQYF.